The rows below give T cell receptor beta chains drawn from one sample of a study of blood T cell repertoires in COVID-19. Produced via immunoSEQ multiplex PCR; TCRdb's table is partial and in-frame only. Here the sample spans some 200,000 clones, around 81% being singletons. The sequenced sample was PBMCs or T cells enriched from blood (not recorded which). These receptors were taken from a woman aged 40 to 55 with acute COVID-19. Each CDR3 is given with its conserved first and last residue. D genes are given only for firm matches. Expanded clones are given a class, and other clones once, few, many or no size at all.

j_call clone_size d_call v_call cdr3_nt cdr3_aa
TRBJ1-3 NA NA TRBV11-2 TGTGCCAGCAGTCGCCCCGCGGGGGGAAACACCATATATTTT CASSRPAGGNTIYF
TRBJ1-1 NA NA TRBV5-6 TGTGCCAGCAGCTTGGGGCAGGGAGGGACTGAAGCTTTCTTT CASSLGQGGTEAFF
TRBJ1-2 NA TRBD1 TRBV5-6 TGTGCCAGCAGCTGGGGACAGGGAGATGGCTACACCTTC CASSWGQGDGYTF
TRBJ1-1 NA TRBD1 TRBV5-1 TGCGCCAGTACCCGGACAGGGCCGGCGGACACTGAAGCTTTCTTT CASTRTGPADTEAFF
TRBJ1-1 NA NA TRBV30 TGTGCCCGGGGGGGCAGGGGTAGGATGAACACTGAAGCTTTCTTT CARGGRGRMNTEAFF
TRBJ1-1 few TRBD1 TRBV9 TGTGCCAGCAGCACCCAACCGGGACAGTTAAACACTGAAGCTTTCTTT CASSTQPGQLNTEAFF
TRBJ1-2 NA TRBD1 TRBV6-2/TRBV6-3 TGTGCCAGCAGTTCACCGGGACAGGGGAGCTATGGCTACACCTTC CASSSPGQGSYGYTF
TRBJ1-2 NA TRBD1 TRBV6-5 TGTGCCAGCAGCCGCTACGACAGGGATGGTGGCTACACCTTC CASSRYDRDGGYTF
TRBJ2-1 NA NA TRBV28 TGTGCCAGCAGTTCGCGGGTCCCGCGGAATGAGCAGTTCTTC CASSSRVPRNEQFF
TRBJ2-2 NA TRBD2 TRBV7-2 TGTGCCAGCAGCTTATGGATTAGCGGGAGGATAGGATCCGGGGAGCTGTTTTTT CASSLWISGRIGSGELFF
TRBJ2-2 NA NA TRBV18 TGTGCCAGCTCACCACCGTATACGAACACCGGGGAGCTGTTTTTT CASSPPYTNTGELFF
TRBJ1-5 NA NA TRBV7-2 TGTGCCAGCAGCCCTGGTGGGGGCCCACTTCAGACCCAGCATTTT CASSPGGGPLQTQHF
TRBJ1-3 NA NA TRBV5-5 TGTGCCAGCAGCTTGACGGGGGCTGGAAACACCATATATTTT CASSLTGAGNTIYF
TRBJ1-2 few NA TRBV9 TGTGCCAGCAGCGCCACCGGGACTCTTGGCTACACCTTC CASSATGTLGYTF
TRBJ2-2 few TRBD2 TRBV9 TGTGCCAGCTATCCGGGACTAGCGGGTGACGGGGAGCTGTTTTTT CASYPGLAGDGELFF
TRBJ2-3 NA NA TRBV7-9 TGTGCCAGCAGCGACGAGGTGGTAGATACGCAGTATTTT CASSDEVVDTQYF
TRBJ2-3 NA NA TRBV2 TGTGCCAGCAGTCTCCAAGCAACAGATACGCAGTATTTT CASSLQATDTQYF
TRBJ1-1 NA NA TRBV12-3/TRBV12-4 TGTGCCAGCAGAAGACAGACGAACACTGAAGCTTTCTTT CASRRQTNTEAFF
TRBJ2-2 NA NA TRBV2 TGTGCCAGCAGTGAAACAGGGATGTCCACCGGGGAGCTGTTTTTT CASSETGMSTGELFF
TRBJ1-4 NA TRBD1 TRBV19 TGTGCCAGTAGCGGTCGACAGGGGAGAGAAAAACTGTTTTTT CASSGRQGREKLFF
TRBJ2-1 NA NA TRBV5-1 TGCGCCAGCAGCCGGCCCCGGGCTAGCTTCTACAATGAGCAGTTCTTC CASSRPRASFYNEQFF
TRBJ1-6 NA NA TRBV28 TGTGCCAGCGCCGAACATACAGGAGCTATCTATAATTCACCCCTCCACTTT CASAEHTGAIYNSPLHF
TRBJ1-6 NA NA TRBV5-1 TGCGCCAGCAGCTTGGGACAGTATAATTCACCCCTCCACTTT CASSLGQYNSPLHF
TRBJ2-7 NA NA TRBV7-2 TGTGCCAGCAGCTTAGGAAGGGGAACCTACGAGCAGTACTTC CASSLGRGTYEQYF
TRBJ1-1 NA NA TRBV12-3/TRBV12-4 TGTGCCAGCAGGACTCAGAACACTGAAGCTTTCTTT CASRTQNTEAFF
TRBJ1-5 NA NA TRBV28 TGTGCCAGCAGTTTAGAGAGACAGTTCAATCAGCCCCAGCATTTT CASSLERQFNQPQHF
TRBJ1-2 NA NA TRBV7-2 TGTGCCAGCAGCTTAGAGACAGGCTATGGCTACACCTTC CASSLETGYGYTF